The clone carrying this T cell receptor beta chain has at least ten counts. What it binds is not known. The CDR3 extends over 13 amino acids. V dropped 5 bases and J dropped 3 bases, with 10 bases sitting between them. It was with unique molecular identifiers that the TCRbeta library was prepared. TCRdb processed the PCR reads anew with MiXCR; each CDR3 protein has one entry. The sample holds 700,000 or so distinct CDR3 sequences, around 14% seen once. The data were obtained in a study of T-cell reconstitution after alpha-beta-depleted transplantation in children. Regarding the study as a whole: Expanded graft clones numbering several hundred reportedly gave rise to alpha-beta T cells about two months after transplant. From surviving recipient T cells and thymic progenitors came the high day-60 TCRbeta diversity observed in some patients. At one year after transplant, newly produced T cells mostly accounted for T-cell counts and diversity.

The source of this sequence is a girl aged 2 to 9 with congenital amegakaryocytic thrombocytopenia, due to receive a stem cell transplant. This chain joins TRBV12-3 or TRBV12-4 and TRBJ1-1; weak D call: TRBD1 (5 bases). The sequenced sample was PBMCs, obtained before TCRalphabeta/CD19-depleted stem cell transplant. The CDR3 DNA sequence: TGTGCCAGCAGTCTGGAGGGGCACACTGAAGCTTTCTTT. Protein sequence: CASSLEGHTEAFF.